Listed below are T cell receptor beta chains from one sample, sequenced in a study of blood T cell repertoires in COVID-19. Measured with immunoSEQ multiplex PCR; TCRdb has only the in-frame clones, and not every one. This table holds about 430,000 clones, 80% to 90% found once. Sequencing was carried out using peripheral blood. All receptors come from a man aged 18 to 29 with COVID-19, enrolled during active disease. Each CDR3 is given with its conserved first and last residue. A D gene is named only where the DNA matches it firmly. Clone size is not always given. Where it is, it says once, few, many or a class for expanded clones.

v_gene	d_gene	j_gene	abundance	CDR3nt	CDR3aa
TRBV5-4	TRBD2	TRBJ2-1	once	TGTGCCAGCAGCTTGGAAGACGGGAGGGTTGGCTATGAGCAGTTCTTC	CASSLEDGRVGYEQFF
TRBV18	-	TRBJ2-5	-	TGTGCCAGCTCCCCAGACACCTTCCAAGAGACCCAGTACTTC	CASSPDTFQETQYF
TRBV7-9	-	TRBJ2-3	-	TGTGCCAGCAGCTCCAGCCGGGGGTCGGGGGGCAAAAGATATACGCAGTATTTT	CASSSSRGSGGKRYTQYF
TRBV3-1/TRBV3-2	TRBD2	TRBJ2-7	-	TGTGCCAGCAGCCAACGCGGACTAGCGGGAGCTCGGGAGCAGTACTTC	CASSQRGLAGAREQYF
TRBV27	-	TRBJ2-6	-	TGTGCCAGCAGTTTGAGGGTGGCTGGGGCCAACGTCCTGACTTTC	CASSLRVAGANVLTF
TRBV10-3	-	TRBJ2-1	-	TGTGCCATCAGTGAGTCCCCTACGGATGAGCAGTTCTTC	CAISESPTDEQFF
TRBV4-1	-	TRBJ1-5	-	TGCGCCAGCAGCCAAGACATTAGCAATCAGCCCCAGCATTTT	CASSQDISNQPQHF
TRBV6-5	TRBD2	TRBJ2-1	-	TGTGCCAGCAGTTACCCGAGACTAGCGGGGGGGAATGAGCAGTTCTTC	CASSYPRLAGGNEQFF
TRBV7-9	TRBD1	TRBJ1-2	-	TGTGCCAGCAGCCGACCAACAGGGGTAGGCTACACCTTC	CASSRPTGVGYTF
TRBV6-6	-	TRBJ1-5	-	TGTGCCAGCACCAACGGGGGAAATCAGCCCCAGCATTTT	CASTNGGNQPQHF
TRBV10-2	-	TRBJ2-1	-	TGCGCCAGCGGCGGGACTCGTGCCGATGAGCAGTTCTTC	CASGGTRADEQFF
TRBV15	-	TRBJ2-7	few	TGTGCCACCAGCAGAGACAGGGGCGAGCAGTACTTC	CATSRDRGEQYF
TRBV5-1	-	TRBJ2-7	-	TGCGCCAGCAGCTCGGACAGCTACGAGCAGTACTTC	CASSSDSYEQYF
TRBV5-1	-	TRBJ1-4	-	TGCGCCAGCAGCTTGGAATCGGGGTTGCATGAAAAACTGTTTTTT	CASSLESGLHEKLFF
TRBV5-1	TRBD2	TRBJ2-3	-	TGCGCCAGCAGCGGGGGACTAGCGACAGATACGCAGTATTTT	CASSGGLATDTQYF
TRBV2	-	TRBJ2-2	-	TGTGCCAGCAGTGAGTGGCCGGGGGTGAGGACCGGGGAGCTGTTTTTT	CASSEWPGVRTGELFF
TRBV5-1	TRBD1	TRBJ1-2	-	TGCGCCAGCAGCTTGTTACAGGGGGCGCGGGGCTATGGCTACACCTTC	CASSLLQGARGYGYTF
TRBV4-1	-	TRBJ1-4	few	TGCGCCAGCAGCCAGCCACAGGGAGTGGTTGAAAAACTGTTTTTT	CASSQPQGVVEKLFF
TRBV24-1	TRBD2	TRBJ2-3	-	TGTGCCACCAGTGATGAGACCGGGACTAGCGGGAGGAACACAGATACGCAGTATTTT	CATSDETGTSGRNTDTQYF
TRBV4-1	TRBD2	TRBJ2-7	-	TGCGCCAGCAGCCAAGATGTTAGCGGGAGGTTCTCCTACGAGCAGTACTTC	CASSQDVSGRFSYEQYF
TRBV5-4	-	TRBJ2-5	-	TGTGCCAGCAGCCGCTTAGAAACTGGAGAGACCCAGTACTTC	CASSRLETGETQYF
TRBV7-9	-	TRBJ2-1	-	TGTGCCAGCAGCTTAGTGGACAGAAGATCCTACAATGAGCAGTTCTTC	CASSLVDRRSYNEQFF
TRBV19	TRBD1	TRBJ1-4	-	TGTGCCAGTAGTGACGGGACAGGGGCTGAAAAACTGTTTTTT	CASSDGTGAEKLFF
TRBV25-1	-	TRBJ2-7	-	TGTGCCAAGCCGAGACAGGTCTACGAGCAGTACTTC	CAKPRQVYEQYF
TRBV9	-	TRBJ2-3	-	TGTGCCAGCAGCGCCCGGACTACCACAGATACGCAGTATTTT	CASSARTTTDTQYF
TRBV6-5	TRBD1	TRBJ1-6	-	TGTGCCAGCAGTTCCGGGACAGGGGGATCACCCCTCCACTTT	CASSSGTGGSPLHF
TRBV5-1	TRBD1	TRBJ2-5	-	TGCGCCAGCAGCTTAGCGGGACAGGGGATGTACCAAGAGACCCAGTACTTC	CASSLAGQGMYQETQYF
TRBV2	TRBD1	TRBJ1-1	-	TGTGCCAGCAGTGGACCCCCGGGACAGGGGGCGGGCACTGAAGCTTTCTTT	CASSGPPGQGAGTEAFF
TRBV2	TRBD2	TRBJ2-6	-	TGTGCCAGCAGTGGCCAGTGGACTAGCGGGAAGGCTGGGGCCAACGTCCTGACTTTC	CASSGQWTSGKAGANVLTF
TRBV29-1	TRBD1	TRBJ1-2	-	TGCAGCGTTGAAGTGGTAGACAGGGCTTACTATGGCTACACCTTC	CSVEVVDRAYYGYTF
TRBV4-2	-	TRBJ1-2	-	TGTGCCAGCAGCCATGTCGGGTCCCAAAACTATGGCTACACCTTC	CASSHVGSQNYGYTF
TRBV12-3/TRBV12-4	TRBD2	TRBJ2-1	-	TGTGCCAGTTCTAGCGGTGAGCAGTTCTTC	CASSSGEQFF
TRBV4-1	-	TRBJ2-5	-	TGCGCCAGCAGCCAAGCCCTCGGCGGGGTCCAAGAGACCCAGTACTTC	CASSQALGGVQETQYF
TRBV10-2	-	TRBJ1-6	-	TGCGCCAGCAAAGGTTCGGGGGAGGACCCCCTCTCCTATAATTCACCCCTCCACTTT	CASKGSGEDPLSYNSPLHF
TRBV6-2/TRBV6-3	-	TRBJ1-2	-	TGTGCCAGCAGCCCTCGCCACCTACAGGCTTCTACTGGCTACACCTTC	CASSPRHLQASTGYTF
TRBV29-1	-	TRBJ2-2	-	TGCAGCGTTGGGGACATGACGAACACCGGGGAGCTGTTTTTT	CSVGDMTNTGELFF
TRBV27	TRBD2	TRBJ2-1	-	TGTGCCAGCAGTGGACTAGCCTATGAGCAGTTCTTC	CASSGLAYEQFF
TRBV6-5	-	TRBJ2-1	-	TGTGCCAGCAGGCCCGGGGCCTACAATGAGCAGTTCTTC	CASRPGAYNEQFF
TRBV15	TRBD2	TRBJ2-3	-	TGTGCCACCAGCAGAGGGCGACTAGCGACAGATACGCAGTATTTT	CATSRGRLATDTQYF
TRBV29-1	-	TRBJ1-1	-	TGCAGCGTTGCAGGGGTTATGAACACTGAAGCTTTCTTT	CSVAGVMNTEAFF
TRBV7-2	TRBD1	TRBJ2-5	-	TGTGCCAGCAGCCGGGACAGGGGCGAGACCCAGTACTTC	CASSRDRGETQYF
TRBV9	-	TRBJ2-3	-	TGTGCCAGCAGCTCCCCGGGGGATACGCAGTATTTT	CASSSPGDTQYF
TRBV5-6	TRBD1	TRBJ1-6	-	TGTGCCAGCAGCTTTACAGGGGCACCCCTCCACTTT	CASSFTGAPLHF
TRBV7-8	-	TRBJ1-4	few	TGTGCCAGCAGCCCGGTGACTTTTAATGAAAAACTGTTTTTT	CASSPVTFNEKLFF
TRBV5-1	-	TRBJ1-1	once	TGCGCCAGCAGCTTTCAGGGAATGAACACTGAAGCTTTCTTT	CASSFQGMNTEAFF
TRBV19	TRBD2	TRBJ2-1	-	TGTGCCAGTAGTATAGAACCAGGACTAGCGGGAGTAAGCAATGAGCAGTTCTTC	CASSIEPGLAGVSNEQFF
TRBV5-1	-	TRBJ1-1	-	TGCGCCAGCAGCTGGGGGCTGTTGCCCCTTATGAACACTGAAGCTTTCTTT	CASSWGLLPLMNTEAFF
TRBV13	-	TRBJ1-1	-	TGTGCCAGCAGCTTAGGACAGCTTCTGAACACTGAAGCTTTCTTT	CASSLGQLLNTEAFF
TRBV2	-	TRBJ1-2	-	TGTGCCAGTAGGGGACATTTCAACTATGGCTACACCTTC	CASRGHFNYGYTF
TRBV5-4	-	TRBJ2-1	few	TGTGCCAGCAGAAAACAGGGGACTTCCTACAATGAGCAGTTCTTC	CASRKQGTSYNEQFF
TRBV2	-	TRBJ2-3	once	TGTGCCAGCTCCGAAGACCCGGGACTGAGCACAGATACGCAGTATTTT	CASSEDPGLSTDTQYF
TRBV9	TRBD2	TRBJ2-5	once	TGTGCCAGCAGCCGAGGGACTAGCGGCGGCCAAGAGACCCAGTACTTC	CASSRGTSGGQETQYF
TRBV13	-	TRBJ2-5	-	TGTGCCAGCAGCCCCCAAGTGATAGCTTCGGAGACCCAGTACTTC	CASSPQVIASETQYF
TRBV6-5	-	TRBJ1-3	-	TGTGCCAGCAGAAGCGGGCTCTCTGGAAACACCATATATTTT	CASRSGLSGNTIYF
TRBV9	-	TRBJ1-4	-	TGTGCCAGCAGCGTAGACAGTGGTCTTCCAGGATCTGGGCTGTTTTTT	CASSVDSGLPGSGLFF
TRBV7-8	-	TRBJ2-2	-	TGTGCCAGCAGCTTTTCGTCTTTGGGGCGAACCGGGGAGCTGTTTTTT	CASSFSSLGRTGELFF
TRBV11-2	-	TRBJ2-1	-	TGTGCCAGCAGCTTTTCCGGGGTAAACAATGAGCAGTTCTTC	CASSFSGVNNEQFF